Below, one T cell receptor (beta chain) is given with its context. No antigen is known for it. MiXCR, applied by TCRdb to the RT-PCR reads, yields one record per CDR3 protein. In the table there are hundreds of thousands of distinct CDR3 sequences, 15% to 18% of which are singletons. The sample is drawn from a study of response to subunit inactivated influenza vaccine. Between the trimmed V and J ends, which lost 6 bases and 0 bases, there was a span of 11 bases. Per germline, CDR1 ENHRY and CDR2 SYGVKD. The CDR3 loop spans 15 amino acids. General study results and limits: After each seasonal influenza vaccination, few new T cells are recruited, the authors suggested.

J is TRBJ2-2 and V is TRBV10-3, with TRBD2 as a possible D gene (6 bases). Sequenced material: PBMCs from blood, taken roughly 12 days after vaccination. This sequence was found in a man in his fifties or sixties who received an inactivated influenza vaccine. The CDR3 loop reads CAISGGLPNTGELFF. The CDR3, as DNA: TGTGCCATCAGCGGGGGACTCCCGAACACCGGGGAGCTGTTTTTT.